The entry below gives a single T cell receptor (beta chain) sequence along with its context. This sample is part of a study of blood T cells in healthy people across ages. PCR was performed a second time for about 7 to 12 cycles using a sample-barcoded 5' primer and a J-beta primer mix. TCRdb redid the calling of the 5' RACE reads with MiXCR, one entry per CDR3 protein. The repertoire includes 1.5 million to 2 million distinct CDR3 sequences, about 32% of them detected once, and 11% sits in the top ten. CDR1 is MGHRA and CDR2 is YSYEKL in the germline V gene. Trimming took 3 bases from V and 6 from J; bases not matched to a gene: 6. The CDR3 is 15 residues long.

The TCR originated in a woman aged 25-40 years in good health. The sequenced sample was blood. The chain employs TRBV4-1 and TRBJ1-5; 9 bases line up with TRBD1. This chain's CDR3 is CASSHRQGVGQPQHF. CDR3 in DNA: TGCGCCAGCAGCCATAGACAGGGGGTGGGTCAGCCCCAGCATTTT.